By frequency in the sample, the clone carrying this T cell receptor beta chain is large. Profiling relied on immunoSEQ multiplex PCR, and the TCRdb table lists in-frame clones only, not all of them. The sample yields over 250,000 clones, 70% to 90% seen once. This sample is drawn from a study of blood T cell repertoires in COVID-19. Germline trimming cut 4 bases from V and 2 bases from J; bases unmatched to any gene: 4. The CDR3 totals 14 residues. CDR1 is SGHDT and CDR2 is YYEEEE in the germline V gene. The chain joins TRBV5-6 to TRBJ2-7, with 9 positions matching TRBD1. This sequence was found in a man aged 50-60 years with active or convalescent COVID-19. The specimen was peripheral blood. CDR3 DNA: TGTGCCAGCAGCCCCGGGACAGGGCCCTACGAGCAGTACTTC. Protein: CASSPGTGPYEQYF. Using reference TRBV5-6 and TRBJ2-7 for the parts outside the CDR3, the full variable domain is DAGVTQSPTHLIKTRGQQVTLRCSPKSGHDTVSWYQQALGQGPQFIFQYYEEEERQRGNFPDRFSGHQFPNYSSELNVNALLLGDSALYLCASSPGTGPYEQYFGPGTRLTVT.